This T cell receptor beta chain originates from a study of T-cell memory formation after mild COVID-19. Across the study: The two donors had largely donor-specific TCR clusters.

The CDR3 is made up of 16 amino acids. J gave up 6 bases and V 4 bases, and 12 bases lay outside the gene matches. From the 5' RACE reads, TCRdb called clonotypes with MiXCR, one entry per CDR3 protein. The sample contains 300,000 to 400,000 distinct CDR3 sequences, approximately 15% of which appear only once. J is TRBJ2-3 and V is TRBV12-3 or TRBV12-4; 8 positions agree with TRBD2. The sequence came from a man younger than 35 who had mild COVID-19 (a few samples of this study predate the infection). Cell type and time point are not known. Sequenced input: PBMCs or a T cell subset sorted from them (not recorded which). The CDR3 DNA sequence: TGTGCCAGCAGTTCCCGACTAGCGAGGCCCGCCGATACGCAGTATTTT. Translation gives CASSSRLARPADTQYF.